The rows below give T cell receptor beta chains drawn from one sample of a study of shared clonotypes between healthy human individuals. Sequenced by immunoSEQ multiplex PCR; TCRdb stores in-frame clones only, minus some. The sample holds roughly 2 million clones, about 94% seen once. Sequenced sample: naive CD8+ T cells sorted from blood. These receptors were taken from a man between 18 and 35 years old in good health. The CDR3 runs from the conserved cysteine through the conserved F or W. Each record gives: V gene, D gene, J gene, clone size, CDR3 DNA, CDR3 protein. A D gene is named only where the DNA matches it firmly. Not all rows give a size; the values are once, few, many and, for expanded clones, a class.

V: TRBV11-2
D: TRBD1
J: TRBJ1-1
size: -
DNA: TGTGCCAGCAGCTTAGATGCAGGGGGAGGGGACACTGAAGCTTTCTTT
CDR3: CASSLDAGGGDTEAFF

V: TRBV5-6
D: -
J: TRBJ2-7
size: -
DNA: TGTGCCAGCAGCTTGGGAGGGGCCGAGCAGTACTTC
CDR3: CASSLGGAEQYF

V: TRBV21-1
D: -
J: TRBJ2-1
size: -
DNA: TGTGCCAGCAGCAAAGATGGACTAGCTAGGACCTACAATGAGCAGTTCTTC
CDR3: CASSKDGLARTYNEQFF

V: TRBV4-2
D: TRBD2
J: TRBJ2-7
size: -
DNA: TGTGCCAGCAGCCCCTCTGTGGCGGGGGTCAAGGAGCAGTACTTC
CDR3: CASSPSVAGVKEQYF

V: TRBV5-1
D: TRBD2
J: TRBJ2-1
size: -
DNA: TGCGCCAGCAGCTTGTTGGGACTAGTGTCCAATGAGCAGTTCTTC
CDR3: CASSLLGLVSNEQFF

V: TRBV28
D: -
J: TRBJ2-5
size: -
DNA: TGTGCCAGCACGACGTCGGACTGGGACCAAGAGACCCAGTACTTC
CDR3: CASTTSDWDQETQYF

V: TRBV4-1
D: -
J: TRBJ2-7
size: -
DNA: TGCGCCAGCAGCCACCCGGGGCACGAGCAGTACTTC
CDR3: CASSHPGHEQYF

V: TRBV27
D: -
J: TRBJ2-5
size: -
DNA: TGTGCCAGCAGTTTTGTTGGACCGGGGGTAGAGACCCAGTACTTC
CDR3: CASSFVGPGVETQYF

V: TRBV4-1
D: -
J: TRBJ2-7
size: -
DNA: TGCGCCAGCAGCCAAGATACGGAGACGGGGGTGTCCTACGAGCAGTACTTC
CDR3: CASSQDTETGVSYEQYF

V: TRBV15
D: -
J: TRBJ1-5
size: -
DNA: TGTGCCACCAGCAATACTCTAGGGGAAGGGTATCAGCCCCAGCATTTT
CDR3: CATSNTLGEGYQPQHF

V: TRBV2
D: -
J: TRBJ2-7
size: once
DNA: TGTGCCACCCGAGAGATAGACGCCACCTACGAGCAGTACTTC
CDR3: CATREIDATYEQYF

V: TRBV10-1
D: -
J: TRBJ2-7
size: -
DNA: TGCGCCAGCAGTGAGTCCGGGGGTTACGAGCAGTACTTC
CDR3: CASSESGGYEQYF

V: TRBV7-9
D: -
J: TRBJ2-7
size: -
DNA: TGTGCCAGCAGCTTAGGGACAAAGGACGAGCAGTACTTC
CDR3: CASSLGTKDEQYF

V: TRBV7-9
D: -
J: TRBJ2-1
size: -
DNA: TGTGCCAGCAGCTTAACGGGATACAATGAGCAGTTCTTC
CDR3: CASSLTGYNEQFF

V: TRBV28
D: -
J: TRBJ1-1
size: -
DNA: TGTGCCAGCAGTTTCCCCTCGTACAGGGAGGGGACTGAAGCTTTCTTT
CDR3: CASSFPSYREGTEAFF

V: TRBV5-6
D: -
J: TRBJ2-7
size: -
DNA: TGTGCCAGCAGCTTGGGAGGGGGTACTCCCTACGAGCAGTACTTC
CDR3: CASSLGGGTPYEQYF

V: TRBV27
D: TRBD2
J: TRBJ2-5
size: -
DNA: TGTGCCAGCAGTTTGGGTCTAGCGGTACACCAAGAGACCCAGTACTTC
CDR3: CASSLGLAVHQETQYF

V: TRBV13
D: TRBD1
J: TRBJ2-6
size: -
DNA: TGTGCCAGCAGCACTCGGCAGGGACAGTCTGGGGCCAACGTCCTGACTTTC
CDR3: CASSTRQGQSGANVLTF

V: TRBV6-6
D: -
J: TRBJ2-5
size: once
DNA: TGTGCCAGCAGCCCGGACCTAACGCCCCAGTACTTC
CDR3: CASSPDLTPQYF

V: TRBV27
D: TRBD1
J: TRBJ2-7
size: once
DNA: TGTGCCAGCAGTTTTGGGACAGGGCATTACGAGCAGTACTTC
CDR3: CASSFGTGHYEQYF

V: TRBV9
D: -
J: TRBJ1-3
size: -
DNA: TGTGCCAGCAGCGTAGCAGTAGGCGTCTCTGGAAACACCATATATTTT
CDR3: CASSVAVGVSGNTIYF

V: TRBV5-1
D: TRBD2
J: TRBJ2-1
size: -
DNA: TGCGCCAGCAGCTTGGCCGGTTCAGGACTAGCGGGAGACAGATACAATGAGCAGTTCTTC
CDR3: CASSLAGSGLAGDRYNEQFF

V: TRBV6-6
D: TRBD2
J: TRBJ2-1
size: -
DNA: TGTGCCAGCAGAGCGGGAGATTATAATGAGCAGTTCTTC
CDR3: CASRAGDYNEQFF

V: TRBV5-1
D: TRBD2
J: TRBJ2-7
size: -
DNA: TGCGCCAGCAGTCTAGCGGGGGGACCCTACGAGCAGTACTTC
CDR3: CASSLAGGPYEQYF

V: TRBV27
D: TRBD2
J: TRBJ2-1
size: -
DNA: TGTGCCAGCAGTTGGGGCTGGCGGGGGGTTTACAATGAGCAGTTCTTC
CDR3: CASSWGWRGVYNEQFF